Following are 28 T cell receptor beta chains from one sample sequenced in a study of T cell repertoires in cytomegalovirus infection. Using its own MiXCR run on the reads, TCRdb lists one record per CDR3 protein. Here the sample spans more than 350,000 distinct CDR3 sequences, 25% to 40% being singletons. Sequencing was carried out using PBMCs. Receptors were obtained from a human donor in good health (CMV status not recorded). Some clones in this sample may be carry-over from other donors' samples.

There are a few counts of this clonotype. The chain recombines TRBV6-5 with TRBJ1-2; tentatively, D is TRBD1 (5 bases). The V gene's germline CDR1 is MNHEY and CDR2 SVGAGI. Trimming left V 2 bases short and J 8 bases short, with 12 bases between. This CDR3 spans 13 amino acids. The CDR3 reads CASSYEGRRGYTF. The CDR3, as DNA: TGTGCCAGCAGTTACGAGGGGCGGCGGGGCTACACCTTC.

Concerning this clonotype itself: A read error is possible here, since a much larger clone lies one base away. The chain has TRBV6-6 and TRBJ1-5; possible D gene TRBD1, 6 bases. The CDR3 has 17 amino acids. The V and J ends lost 1 base and 0 bases respectively, with 13 bases between them. Per the germline V gene, CDR1 is MNHNY and CDR2 is SVGAGI (reference sequence). DNA for the CDR3: TGTGCCAGCAGTTACTATGTCAGGGGATATAGCAATCAGCCCCAGCATTTT. Translating it yields CASSYYVRGYSNQPQHF.

This clonotype appeared a few times. The chain is built from TRBV5-4 and TRBJ1-2, with 9 bases identical to TRBD1. The CDR3 sequence is 14 residues long. In germline, CDR1 is SGHNT, CDR2 YYREEE (reference sequence). The J segment lost 3 bases and the V segment lost 4 bases, leaving 4 bases of the junction unmatched. CDR3 nucleotide sequence: TGTGCCAGCAGCAAACAGGGGGCCCACTATGGCTACACCTTC. The encoded protein is CASSKQGAHYGYTF.

This clonotype has only a few counts. J is TRBJ2-1 and V is TRBV11-2, with a weak D call TRBD1 (6 bases). This CDR3 is built from 14 residues. The V and J ends lost 5 bases and 3 bases respectively, with 11 bases between them. In germline, CDR1 is SGHAT, CDR2 FQNNGV. This chain's CDR3 is CASSPRTDYNEQFF. CDR3 nucleotides: TGTGCCAGCAGCCCACGGACAGACTACAATGAGCAGTTCTTC.

The gene calls are TRBV4-3 and TRBJ1-4; D call uncertain. Germline V gene sequence: CDR1 LGHNA, CDR2 YSLEER. CDR3 length: 15 residues. V lost 4 bases to trimming and J lost 7 bases, with 16 bases between them. CDR3 nucleotide sequence: TGCGCCAGCAGCCCAACTACAGTAGGTGTTGAAAAACTGTTTTTT. Translation: CASSPTTVGVEKLFF.

CDR3 residues: CASSVDGAPYEQYF. The CDR3 DNA reads as TGTGCCAGCAGCGTAGATGGAGCCCCCTACGAGCAGTACTTC. This chain uses TRBV9 with TRBJ2-7, with D unresolved. Per the germline V gene, CDR1 is SGDLS and CDR2 is YYNGEE. The CDR3 has 14 residues. V dropped 0 bases and J dropped 2 bases, with 9 bases sitting between them.

About this clonotype: Since no conserved phenylalanine or tryptophan closes the CDR3, a read error is the likely cause. The V and J genes are TRBV20-1 and TRBJ1-2; 9 bases line up with TRBD1. Germline V lookup: CDR1 DFQATT, CDR2 SNEGSKA (reference sequence). With 3 bases clipped from V and 2 bases from J, the junction kept 13 bases outside the gene matches. CDR3 length: 17 amino acids. The CDR3: CSASVPLRQGGNYGYTL. The CDR3 DNA follows: TGCAGTGCTAGCGTCCCACTCCGACAGGGGGGGAACTATGGCTACACCTTA.

The rearrangement joins TRBV7-6 to TRBJ2-1; 10 bases align to TRBD1. CDR3 size: 16 residues. Germline V lookup: CDR1 SGHVS, CDR2 FNYEAQ. The junction had 12 bases not matched to a gene; V was cut back by 5 bases and J by 8 bases. The CDR3, as DNA: TGTGCCAGCAGCCGAGGAGGGGGACAGGGGACCGATGAGCAGTTCTTC. This encodes CASSRGGGQGTDEQFF.

In this sample, this clonotype turned up many times. The chain is built from TRBV6-1 and TRBJ1-5; maybe TRBD1 (6 bases). Trimming pared 3 bases from V and 2 bases from J, leaving 11 bases between. The CDR3 contains 15 residues. Germline lookup yields CDR1 MNHNS and CDR2 SASEGT. The CDR3 here is CASSDRDTGNQPQHF. The CDR3 nucleotides are TGTGCCAGCAGTGACCGGGACACGGGCAATCAGCCCCAGCATTTT.

The chain is built from TRBV27 and TRBJ2-2; 8 nucleotides agree with TRBD2. Per the germline V gene, CDR1 is MNHEY and CDR2 is SMNVEV (reference sequence). J was trimmed by 0 bases and V by 8 bases; bases with no gene match: 5. This CDR3 is built from 15 residues. CDR3 in amino acids: CASRSGDSNTGELFF. The CDR3 nucleotides are TGTGCCAGCCGTAGCGGGGACTCGAACACCGGGGAGCTGTTTTTT.

The chain links TRBV2 to TRBJ1-3; unclear D gene. The CDR3 consists of 16 residues. The V gene lost 5 bases and the J gene lost 1 base, with 15 bases spanning the gap. Germline CDR1 is SNHLY and CDR2 is FYNNEI. The CDR3 region is CASSKARIGSGNTIYF. CDR3 nucleotides: TGTGCCAGCAGTAAGGCAAGAATTGGGTCTGGAAACACCATATATTTT.

This clonotype showed up just a few times. This chain connects TRBV7-9 to TRBJ1-2, with unresolved D. Trimming shortened V by 0 bases and J by 0 bases, and 11 bases separated the two germline ends. There are 16 residues in the CDR3. Germline V gene sequence: CDR1 SEHNR, CDR2 FQNEAQ (reference sequence). CDR3 coding DNA: TGTGCCAGCAGCTTAGCGTGGGCAGAAGCTAACTATGGCTACACCTTC. As protein: CASSLAWAEANYGYTF.

This clonotype occurred a few times. The DNA for the CDR3 is TGTGCCAGCAGTTACTTCCAAAGTAGCAATCAGCCCCAGCATTTT. The encoded protein is CASSYFQSSNQPQHF. The genes are TRBV6-2 or TRBV6-3 and TRBJ1-5; no clear D gene. Germline CDR1 and CDR2: MNHEY and SVGEGT. The CDR3 spans 15 residues. Between the trimmed V and J ends, which lost 1 base and 0 bases, there was a span of 7 bases.

The rearrangement joins TRBV7-8 to TRBJ1-2; 8 bases are shared with TRBD1. Germline V gene lookup returns CDR1 SGHVS and CDR2 FQNEAQ. J lost 3 bases, V lost 5 bases, and 2 bases had no gene match. This CDR3 is built from 13 residues. The CDR3 sequence is CASSADRDYGYTF. The CDR3 nucleotides are TGTGCCAGCAGCGCGGACAGGGACTATGGCTACACCTTC.

This chain connects TRBV11-2 to TRBJ1-6, with D tentatively TRBD1 (6 bases). Between the trimmed V and J ends, which lost 5 bases and 7 bases, there was a span of 15 bases. CDR1 and CDR2 (germline): SGHAT, FQNNGV. This CDR3 comprises 15 residues. The CDR3 bases are TGTGCCAGCAGCCGACCCACAGGGACCAATTCACCCCTCCACTTT. Encoded protein: CASSRPTGTNSPLHF.

V gene TRBV6-2 or TRBV6-3 combines with J gene TRBJ2-3; TRBD1 matches 8 bases. Germline V CDR1 and CDR2: MNHEY, SVGEGT. Trimming at V came to 2 bases and at J to 7 bases, leaving 2 bases not matched to a gene. The CDR3 runs to 13 residues. CDR3 DNA: TGTGCCAGCAGTTACACAGGGGGAAATACGCAGTATTTT. It encodes CASSYTGGNTQYF.

On this clonotype: Being one base from a much bigger clone, this may be a read error. The CDR3 loop is CASSIRWWVRSPLHF. Here the CDR3 DNA reads TGTGCCAGTAGTATTCGATGGTGGGTGAGGTCACCCCTCCACTTT. The chain carries TRBV19 and TRBJ1-6; D gene ambiguous. V lost 3 bases to trimming and J lost 10 bases, with 16 bases between them. This CDR3 region has 15 residues. CDR1 LNHDA and CDR2 SQIVND come from the germline V gene (reference sequence).

J is TRBJ1-1 and V is TRBV14; no clear D. Between the trimmed V and J ends, which lost 5 bases and 1 base, there was a span of 8 bases. The V gene's germline CDR1 is SGHDN and CDR2 FVKESK. The CDR3 totals 13 residues. This CDR3 is CASSGLPNTEAFF. The CDR3 region has the DNA TGTGCCAGCAGCGGACTTCCGAACACTGAAGCTTTCTTT.

This clonotype occurred a few times. The chain couples TRBV10-2 to TRBJ2-3; a possible D gene is TRBD1 (6 bases). CDR1 and CDR2 (germline): WSHSY, SAAADI. The CDR3 sequence is 14 residues long. V was clipped by 3 bases and J by 4 bases, with 11 bases between them. CDR3 residues: CASSEQGFPDTQYF. Here the CDR3 DNA reads TGCGCCAGCAGTGAACAGGGTTTTCCAGATACGCAGTATTTT.

V usage is TRBV28 and J usage is TRBJ2-7, with TRBD1 identical over 9 bases. Unmatched junction bases numbered 16, after V lost 4 bases and J lost 6 bases. This CDR3 is built from 17 residues. Germline values: CDR1 MDHEN, CDR2 SYDVKM. The CDR3 loop reads CASSSDRGRRAFREQYF. The DNA for the CDR3 is TGTGCCAGCAGTTCCGACAGGGGGAGACGGGCGTTTCGCGAGCAGTACTTC.

There are many counts of this clonotype. The gene calls are TRBV6-2 or TRBV6-3 and TRBJ2-1; a possible D gene is TRBD1 (5 bases). With 5 bases removed from V and 0 bases from J, the gap between germline ends came to 8 bases. Looked up from germline, CDR1 is MNHEY and CDR2 is SVGEGT. The CDR3 loop spans 14 amino acids. As DNA, the CDR3 is TGTGCCAGCAGTAGGCAGGGCTCCTACAATGAGCAGTTCTTC. This encodes CASSRQGSYNEQFF.

This clonotype was counted only a few times. No conserved phenylalanine or tryptophan ends this CDR3, so it is likely a read error. The genes are TRBV6-2 or TRBV6-3 and TRBJ2-1, with 10 bases fitting TRBD1. V lost 7 bases to trimming and J lost 2 bases; unmatched junction nucleotides: 8. CDR3 length: 16 amino acids. Germline CDR1 is MNHEY and CDR2 is SVGEGT. Here the CDR3 DNA reads TGTGCCAGCAACAATCCCGGGACAGGGGCCTACAATGAGCAGTTCTTA. This encodes CASNNPGTGAYNEQFL.

This clonotype has more than one count but fewer than ten. The CDR3 region has the DNA TGTGCCAGCAGCTTAGATCAGATAGCCAACTATGGCTACACCTTC. Protein product: CASSLDQIANYGYTF. The V gene is TRBV11-2, the J gene TRBJ1-2; D uncertain. This CDR3 has 15 amino acids. Trimming shortened V by 0 bases and J by 2 bases, and 10 bases separated the two germline ends. Germline V gene data show CDR1 as SGHAT and CDR2 as FQNNGV.

The V call is TRBV27, the J call TRBJ2-7; 9 bases agree with TRBD2. The germline V gene encodes CDR1 MNHEY and CDR2 SMNVEV (reference sequence). CDR3 length: 15 amino acids. Trimming cost V 0 bases and J 3 bases; bases outside gene matches: 3. The CDR3: CASSLSASGVYEQYF. The CDR3 nucleotides read TGTGCCAGCAGTTTATCGGCTAGCGGGGTCTACGAGCAGTACTTC.

This clonotype was recorded many times. The chain carries TRBV6-5 and TRBJ1-5, with 9 bases lining up with TRBD1. Germline CDR1 is MNHEY and CDR2 is SVGAGI. The CDR3 totals 13 residues. V gave up 6 bases and J gave up 6 bases; unmatched junction bases: 3. The CDR3 DNA follows: TGTGCCAGCAGCCCGGACAGGGGTCAGCCCCAGCATTTT. This encodes CASSPDRGQPQHF.

This clonotype was counted ten times or more. The chain couples TRBV24-1 to TRBJ2-3, with D perhaps matching TRBD2 (6 bases). Trimming removed 5 bases at V and 3 bases at J, with 11 bases between. The germline V gene has CDR1 KGHDR and CDR2 SFDVKD. This CDR3 has 14 residues. The CDR3 DNA sequence: TGTGCCACCAGTGCGGCGGGGCCGACAGATACGCAGTATTTT. Its protein product is CATSAAGPTDTQYF.

This clonotype was observed a few times. The V gene is TRBV6-1, the J gene TRBJ2-5, with D possibly TRBD2 on 6 matching bases. Germline CDR1 is MNHNS and CDR2 is SASEGT. The CDR3 length is 14 residues. The germline V and J ends were trimmed by 5 bases and 4 bases, with 14 bases remaining between them. CDR3 DNA sequence: TGTGCCAGCAGTTACGGGCCGGGGGTAGAGACCCAGTACTTC. Translated, it gives CASSYGPGVETQYF.

On this clonotype: A clone one base away is much larger, so this may be a read error. This likely comes from a read error, as the CDR3 has no conserved phenylalanine or tryptophan at its end. The rearrangement links TRBV7-6 to TRBJ2-5, with D uncertain. Trimming removed 1 base from V and 2 bases from J, with 8 bases in between. The CDR3 runs 14 residues. Germline CDR1 and CDR2: SGHVS and FNYEAQ. This CDR3 reads CASSLDSEQETQYL. The CDR3 bases are TGTGCCAGCAGCTTAGACAGCGAGCAAGAGACCCAGTACTTA.